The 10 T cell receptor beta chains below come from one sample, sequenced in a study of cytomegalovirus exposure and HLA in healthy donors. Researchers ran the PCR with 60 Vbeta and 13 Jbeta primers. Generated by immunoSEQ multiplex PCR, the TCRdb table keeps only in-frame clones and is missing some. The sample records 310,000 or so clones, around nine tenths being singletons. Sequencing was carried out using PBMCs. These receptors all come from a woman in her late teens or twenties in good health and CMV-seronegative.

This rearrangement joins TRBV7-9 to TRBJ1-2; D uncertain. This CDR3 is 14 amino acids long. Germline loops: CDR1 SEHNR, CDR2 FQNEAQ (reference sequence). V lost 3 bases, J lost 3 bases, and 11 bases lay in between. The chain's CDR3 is CASSFTGTYYGYTF. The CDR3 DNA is TGTGCCAGCAGCTTTACGGGAACCTACTATGGCTACACCTTC.

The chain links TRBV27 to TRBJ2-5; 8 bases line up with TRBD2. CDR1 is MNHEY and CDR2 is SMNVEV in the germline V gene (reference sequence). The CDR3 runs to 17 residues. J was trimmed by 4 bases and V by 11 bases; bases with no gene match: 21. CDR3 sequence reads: CASAVTKVAGRGETQYF. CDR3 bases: TGTGCCTCAGCAGTAACCAAGGTAGCGGGGAGGGGAGAGACCCAGTACTTC.

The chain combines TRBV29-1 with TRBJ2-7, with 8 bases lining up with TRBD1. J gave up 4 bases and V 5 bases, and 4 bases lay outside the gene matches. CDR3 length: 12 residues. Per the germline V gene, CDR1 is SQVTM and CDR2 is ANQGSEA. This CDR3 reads CSVQGALYEQYF. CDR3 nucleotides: TGCAGCGTTCAGGGGGCGCTTTACGAGCAGTACTTC.

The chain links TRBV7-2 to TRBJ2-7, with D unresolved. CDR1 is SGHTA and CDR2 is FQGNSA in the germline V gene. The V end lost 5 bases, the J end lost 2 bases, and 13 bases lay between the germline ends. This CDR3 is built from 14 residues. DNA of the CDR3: TGTGCCAGCAGCCCAGAGGCGATTACCTACGAGCAGTACTTC. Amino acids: CASSPEAITYEQYF.

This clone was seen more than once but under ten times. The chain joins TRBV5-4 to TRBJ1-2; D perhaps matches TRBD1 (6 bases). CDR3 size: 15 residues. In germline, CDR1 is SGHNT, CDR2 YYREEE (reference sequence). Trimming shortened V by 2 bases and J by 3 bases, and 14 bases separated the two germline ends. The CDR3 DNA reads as TGTGCCAGCAGCTTTAGCGTCGCAGGGGACTATGGCTACACCTTC. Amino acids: CASSFSVAGDYGYTF. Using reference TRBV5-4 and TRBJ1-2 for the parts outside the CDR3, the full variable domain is ETGVTQSPTHLIKTRGQQVTLRCSSQSGHNTVSWYQQALGQGPQFIFQYYREEENGRGNFPPRFSGLQFPNYSSELNVNALELDDSALYLCASSFSVAGDYGYTFGSGTRLTVV.

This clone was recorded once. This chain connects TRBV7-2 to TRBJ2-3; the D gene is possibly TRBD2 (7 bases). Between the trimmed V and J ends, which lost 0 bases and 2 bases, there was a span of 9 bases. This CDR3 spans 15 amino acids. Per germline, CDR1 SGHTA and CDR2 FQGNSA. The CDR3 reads CASSLAGGHTDTQYF. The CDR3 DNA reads TGTGCCAGCAGCTTAGCGGGGGGGCACACAGATACGCAGTATTTT.

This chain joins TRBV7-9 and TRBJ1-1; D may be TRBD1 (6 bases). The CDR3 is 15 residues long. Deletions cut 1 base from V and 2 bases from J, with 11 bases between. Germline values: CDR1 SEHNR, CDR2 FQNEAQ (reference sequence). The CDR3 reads CASSLGDIFNTEAFF. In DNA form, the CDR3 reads TGTGCCAGCAGCTTAGGGGACATTTTCAACACTGAAGCTTTCTTT.

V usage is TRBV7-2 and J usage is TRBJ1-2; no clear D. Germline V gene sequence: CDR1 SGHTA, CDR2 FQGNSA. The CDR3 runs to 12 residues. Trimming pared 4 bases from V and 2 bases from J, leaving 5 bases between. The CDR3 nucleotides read TGTGCCAGCAGCTATGAGAACTATGGCTACACCTTC. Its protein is CASSYENYGYTF.

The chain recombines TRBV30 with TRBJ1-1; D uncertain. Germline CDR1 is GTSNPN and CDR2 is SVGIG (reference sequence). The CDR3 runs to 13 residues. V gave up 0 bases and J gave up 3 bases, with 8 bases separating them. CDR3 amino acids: CAWSVRVDTEAFF. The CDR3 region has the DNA TGTGCCTGGAGTGTACGAGTCGACACTGAAGCTTTCTTT.

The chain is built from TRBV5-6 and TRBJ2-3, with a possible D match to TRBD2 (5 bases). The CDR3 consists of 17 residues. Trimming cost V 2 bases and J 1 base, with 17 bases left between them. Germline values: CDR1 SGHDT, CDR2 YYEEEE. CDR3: CASSFRSSGSGTDTQYF. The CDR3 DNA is TGTGCCAGCAGCTTTCGATCTTCGGGGTCGGGCACAGATACGCAGTATTTT.